The 8 T cell receptor beta chains below come from one sample, sequenced in a study of blood T cell repertoires in COVID-19. TCRdb's table, derived via immunoSEQ multiplex PCR, lists solely in-frame clones and lacks some. The sample has some 180,000 clones, roughly 79% seen once; the top ten hold 9.5% to 15%. The sample consisted of peripheral blood. All receptors come from an elderly woman with COVID-19, enrolled during active disease.

The chain has TRBV7-8 and TRBJ2-7; 10 nucleotides line up with TRBD2. J gave up 2 bases and V 10 bases, and 11 bases lay outside the gene matches. CDR1 and CDR2 (germline): SGHVS, FQNEAQ. This CDR3 spans 15 amino acids. The CDR3 spells CATSRTSGPTYEQYF. CDR3 coding DNA: TGTGCCACCTCCCGGACTAGCGGCCCAACCTACGAGCAGTACTTC.

The rearrangement joins TRBV11-3 to TRBJ2-4, with 9 bases that match TRBD1. V shed 0 bases and J 5 bases; nucleotides not matched to a gene: 2. The CDR3 contains 15 residues. Germline V gene data show CDR1 as SGHNT and CDR2 as YENEEA. The CDR3 coding sequence is TGTGCCAGCAGCTTAGATGGGACAGGGCAAAACATTCAGTACTTC. Translating it yields CASSLDGTGQNIQYF.

The rearrangement links TRBV1 to TRBJ2-2; the table assigns TRBD2, which was not confirmed against the DNA. TRBV1 is recorded as a pseudogene. The CDR3 totals 12 residues. CDR3 protein: CTSSGGKGELFF. The CDR3 bases are TGCACCAGCAGCGGGGGGAAAGGGGAGCTGTTTTTT.

This rearrangement joins TRBV4-3 to TRBJ1-1, with a tentative D call TRBD1 (6 bases). V lost 3 bases and J 1 base, leaving 12 bases between the germline ends. Per germline, CDR1 LGHNA and CDR2 YSLEER. The CDR3 spans 15 residues. CDR3 region: CASSQSVTGNTEAFF. The CDR3 DNA follows: TGCGCCAGCAGCCAGTCAGTGACAGGGAACACTGAAGCTTTCTTT.

This sequence joins TRBV29-1 and TRBJ1-2, with 10 bases fitting TRBD1. Germline trimming cut 4 bases from V and 8 bases from J; bases unmatched to any gene: 7. The CDR3 has 13 amino acids. Germline V gene sequence: CDR1 SQVTM, CDR2 ANQGSEA. The CDR3 region has the DNA TGCAGCGTTGTTGGACAGGGGGGTTGGGGCTACACCTTC. Translation gives CSVVGQGGWGYTF.

The gene calls are TRBV10-3 and TRBJ1-1, with D perhaps matching TRBD1 (5 bases). Germline V lookup: CDR1 ENHRY, CDR2 SYGVKD. The V and J ends lost 6 bases and 11 bases respectively, with 10 bases between them. The CDR3 length is 10 residues. The CDR3 protein is CAIRGRRAFF. CDR3 DNA sequence: TGTGCCATCAGGGGGCGCCGGGCTTTCTTT.

CDR3 loop: CASSLRDRGLSYEQYF. CDR3 coding DNA: TGTGCCAGCAGCCTCCGGGACAGGGGACTCTCCTACGAGCAGTACTTC. V gene TRBV5-5 combines with J gene TRBJ2-7; 10 bases agree with TRBD1. In germline, CDR1 is SGHKS, CDR2 YYEKEE (reference sequence). V shed 4 bases and J 0 bases; nucleotides not matched to a gene: 7. The CDR3 is made up of 16 amino acids.

DNA of the CDR3: TGTGCCAGCAGCGAACCGGGAGGGGGAGTTGGCTACACCTTC. Encoded protein: CASSEPGGGVGYTF. The V and J genes are TRBV11-3 and TRBJ1-2, with D perhaps TRBD1 (6 bases). The CDR3 sequence is 14 residues long. Germline V lookup: CDR1 SGHNT, CDR2 YENEEA. Deletions cut 5 bases from V and 7 bases from J, with 17 bases between. The entire variable domain, with the rest obtained from reference TRBV11-3 and TRBJ1-2, is as follows: EAGVVQSPRYKIIEKKQPVAFWCNPISGHNTLYWYLQNLGQGPELLIRYENEEAVDDSQLPKDRFSAERLKGVDSTLKIQPAELGDSAVYLCASSEPGGGVGYTFGSGTRLTVV.